These 30 T cell receptor beta chains were sequenced from one sample in a study of blood T cell repertoires in COVID-19 (dated by TCRdb to the early 2020s). The library was made by the immunoSEQ multiplex PCR assay. TCRdb's version of the immuneACCESS table is confined to in-frame rearrangements and falls short of the full clone set. An unresolved V gene accounts for under half of the shortfall where checked; the remainder is of unknown origin. The table for this sample lists nearly 350,000 clones; approximately 89% of them were counted only once. The biggest ten clones account for 3% to 4% of the sample. Sequenced input: peripheral blood. The receptors here all came from a woman between 18 and 29 years old who had recovered from COVID-19.

V gene TRBV5-4 combines with J gene TRBJ1-2, with TRBD1 matching 10 bases. The V and J ends lost 4 bases and 4 bases, in that order; junction bases with no gene match: 7. From germline, CDR1 is SGHNT and CDR2 YYREEE (reference sequence). This CDR3 spans 15 amino acids. In DNA form, the CDR3 reads TGTGCCAGCAGCAGGAAGACAGGGGGCAGCTATGGCTACACCTTC. Its translation: CASSRKTGGSYGYTF.

V and J are TRBV9 and TRBJ2-3; 8 bases are shared with TRBD2. Germline V lookup: CDR1 SGDLS, CDR2 YYNGEE. The J segment lost 6 bases and the V segment lost 2 bases, leaving 5 bases of the junction unmatched. CDR3 length equals 14 residues. The CDR3 spells CASSVSGIPDTQYF. DNA for the CDR3: TGTGCCAGCAGCGTTAGCGGGATCCCCGATACGCAGTATTTT.

The chain recombines TRBV7-9 with TRBJ2-5, with 7 bases that match TRBD2. With 1 base clipped from V and 1 base from J, the junction kept 0 bases outside the gene matches. Germline CDR1 and CDR2: SEHNR and FQNEAQ (reference sequence). The CDR3 covers 14 residues. This chain's CDR3 is CASSLGLAQETQYF. The CDR3 region has the DNA TGTGCCAGCAGCTTAGGACTAGCCCAAGAGACCCAGTACTTC.

V is TRBV12-3 or TRBV12-4 and J is TRBJ2-7; TRBD1 aligns across 7 bases. Trimming took 5 bases from V and 1 from J; bases not matched to a gene: 2. The CDR3 consists of 13 residues. CDR3: CASSGTESYEQYV. Here the CDR3 DNA reads TGTGCCAGCAGTGGGACAGAGTCCTACGAGCAGTACGTC.

This rearrangement joins TRBV7-6 to TRBJ2-7, with D perhaps TRBD1 (5 bases). Germline CDR1 is SGHVS and CDR2 is FNYEAQ. V lost 4 bases to trimming and J lost 10 bases, with 35 bases between them. CDR3 size: 19 residues. The CDR3 bases are TGTGCCAGCAGCTCCGAACGATACCGACAGAGAAATACCCAACGTCGCCAGTACGTC. Its protein product is CASSSERYRQRNTQRRQYV.

The CDR3: CASSLPLAGGNTGELFF. CDR3 coding DNA: TGTGCCAGCAGTTTACCGCTAGCGGGAGGGAACACCGGGGAGCTGTTTTTT. This chain joins TRBV27 and TRBJ2-2; 11 bases match TRBD2. J lost 1 base, V lost 2 bases, and 3 bases had no gene match. The germline gives CDR1 MNHEY, CDR2 SMNVEV (reference sequence). The CDR3 has 17 residues.

The J gene is TRBJ1-1, the V gene TRBV5-4; 7 bases agree with TRBD1. Germline V gene lookup returns CDR1 SGHNT and CDR2 YYREEE (reference sequence). V gave up 6 bases and J gave up 6 bases; unmatched junction bases: 17. The CDR3 covers 16 residues. CDR3 amino acids: CASNLARGGSWAEAFF. CDR3 coding DNA: TGTGCCAGCAACCTCGCCCGAGGGGGCTCCTGGGCTGAAGCTTTCTTT.

J is TRBJ2-1 and V is TRBV27; D might be TRBD2 (5 bases). The CDR3 has 20 amino acids. Germline values: CDR1 MNHEY, CDR2 SMNVEV (reference sequence). The germline V and J ends were trimmed by 5 bases and 3 bases, with 29 bases remaining between them. The chain's CDR3 is CASSNRLRGSGIVYYNEQFF. CDR3 sequence (DNA): TGTGCCAGCAGTAATAGATTAAGAGGGAGTGGTATTGTTTACTACAATGAGCAGTTCTTC.

The chain combines TRBV27 with TRBJ1-6, with D uncertain. The CDR3 is 14 residues long. V was trimmed by 4 bases and J by 7 bases, leaving 11 bases between them. Germline lookup yields CDR1 MNHEY and CDR2 SMNVEV (reference sequence). The CDR3 DNA reads as TGTGCCAGCAGTTACGCAGACGGGAATTCACCCCTCCACTTT. Translated: CASSYADGNSPLHF.

This chain connects TRBV29-1 to TRBJ1-5; the D is unclear. V was clipped by 5 bases and J by 2 bases, with 7 bases between them. This CDR3 is built from 12 residues. Germline loops: CDR1 SQVTM, CDR2 ANQGSEA. Here the CDR3 DNA reads TGCAGCGTTACAGACGGCAATCAGCCCCAGCATTTT. Translating it yields CSVTDGNQPQHF.

The J gene is TRBJ2-3, the V gene TRBV7-2; a weak D match, TRBD2 (6 bases). Looked up from germline, CDR1 is SGHTA and CDR2 is FQGNSA. The length of the CDR3 is 16 residues. Trimming removed 1 base from V and 2 bases from J, with 13 bases in between. The CDR3 DNA sequence: TGTGCCAGCAGCTTAGAGGCTAGCGATGACACAGATACGCAGTATTTT. It yields the protein CASSLEASDDTDTQYF.

CDR3 bases: TGTGCCAGCAGCTCCCGGCGGGGACTAGCGGTCCTGGGAGGGCGGCTGTTTTTT. Its protein product is CASSSRRGLAVLGGRLFF. The chain combines TRBV11-2 with TRBJ2-2; the match to TRBD2 covers 11 bases. The V segment lost 4 bases and the J segment 13 bases; nucleotides outside the gene matches: 20. Per germline, CDR1 SGHAT and CDR2 FQNNGV. The CDR3 covers 18 residues.

This sequence joins TRBV6-5 and TRBJ2-2; a weak D match, TRBD1 (5 bases). The CDR3 length is 13 residues. Germline V gives CDR1 MNHEY, CDR2 SVGAGI. CDR3 region: CAGQGKLSGELFF. The DNA of the CDR3 is TGTGCTGGGCAGGGCAAATTGTCCGGGGAGCTGTTTTTT.

The J gene is TRBJ1-2, the V gene TRBV3-1 (or the pseudogene TRBV3-2), with TRBD1 matching over 9 bases. The V and J ends lost 1 base and 11 bases, in that order; junction bases with no gene match: 5. CDR3 length: 13 amino acids. Germline-derived CDR1 and CDR2 are LGHDT and YNNKEL (reference sequence). This CDR3 is CASSQGGQGLYTF. Here the CDR3 DNA reads TGTGCCAGCAGCCAAGGTGGACAGGGGTTGTACACCTTC.

The V call is TRBV29-1, the J call TRBJ2-1, with D possibly matching TRBD2 (6 bases). Trimming left V 1 base short and J 5 bases short, with 12 bases between. The germline V gene has CDR1 SQVTM and CDR2 ANQGSEA. This CDR3 spans 14 amino acids. The CDR3 spells CSVEVRTNHNEQFF. The CDR3 DNA reads TGCAGCGTTGAAGTTAGGACTAACCACAATGAGCAGTTCTTC.

V usage is TRBV10-3 and J usage is TRBJ1-1, with TRBD1 identical over 8 bases. With 2 bases clipped from V and 3 bases from J, the junction kept 2 bases outside the gene matches. CDR1 ENHRY and CDR2 SYGVKD come from the germline V gene. The length of the CDR3 is 14 residues. The CDR3: CAISEGQGHTEAFF. The CDR3 region has the DNA TGTGCCATCAGTGAGGGACAGGGACACACTGAAGCTTTCTTT.

The rearrangement links TRBV6-2 or TRBV6-3 to TRBJ2-7, with D possibly being TRBD2 (5 bases). The germline V gene encodes CDR1 MNHEY and CDR2 SVGEGT. V shed 5 bases and J shed 2 bases, with 19 bases lying between them. CDR3 length: 16 amino acids. CDR3 nucleotide sequence: TGTGCCAGCAGTATCGGAGGAAGTAATATCCCCTACGAGCAGTACGTC. This sequence encodes CASSIGGSNIPYEQYV.

The table lists this clone with a few counts. This sample also contains other DNA sequences that code for the same CDR3. The chain recombines TRBV2 with TRBJ2-7; TRBD1 agrees at 9 bases. Unmatched junction bases numbered 5, after V lost 4 bases and J lost 4 bases. Germline CDR1 reads SNHLY; CDR2 reads FYNNEI. The CDR3 sequence is 14 residues long. CDR3: CASSVQGARYEQYV. The CDR3 bases are TGTGCCAGCAGTGTACAGGGGGCGCGGTACGAGCAGTACGTC.

The chain carries TRBV5-1 and TRBJ1-1; D might be TRBD1 (6 bases). Per the germline V gene, CDR1 is SGHRS and CDR2 is YFSETQ. Deletions cut 2 bases from V and 5 bases from J, with 10 bases between. CDR3 length: 13 residues. The CDR3 DNA sequence: TGCGCCAGCAGCTTAAAAGGGGGAACTGAAGCTTTCTTT. It encodes CASSLKGGTEAFF.

The chain links TRBV11-3 to TRBJ2-7, with 8 bases matching TRBD2. With V trimmed by 5 bases and J by 3 bases, 6 bases remained unmatched. Germline CDR1 SGHNT, CDR2 YENEEA. The CDR3 is made up of 14 amino acids. The CDR3 here is CASSPRAGGYEQYV. The CDR3, as DNA: TGTGCCAGCAGCCCCAGGGCGGGGGGCTACGAGCAGTACGTC.

The V and J genes are TRBV19 and TRBJ2-2; maybe TRBD1 (6 bases). The CDR3 is 14 amino acids. Germline CDR1 and CDR2: LNHDA and SQIVND (reference sequence). Trimming left V 7 bases short and J 6 bases short, with 15 bases between. The CDR3 here is CASIATQGAGELFF. The CDR3 coding sequence is TGTGCCAGTATTGCAACACAGGGAGCCGGGGAGCTGTTTTTT.

The gene calls are TRBV11-3 and TRBJ2-1, with 11 bases matching TRBD2. This CDR3 is built from 18 residues. The V and J ends lost 3 bases and 3 bases, in that order; junction bases with no gene match: 10. Germline loops: CDR1 SGHNT, CDR2 YENEEA. In DNA form, the CDR3 reads TGTGCCAGCAGCTTCTTATTGTCGGGACTAGCGGACTACAATGAGCAGTTCTTC. Amino acid sequence: CASSFLLSGLADYNEQFF.

V and J are TRBV29-1 and TRBJ2-5, with D possibly TRBD1 on 5 matching bases. Germline V gene data show CDR1 as SQVTM and CDR2 as ANQGSEA. Trimming took 5 bases from V and 2 from J, leaving 12 bases between them. CDR3 length equals 13 residues. CDR3 DNA: TGCAGCGTTAAACAGGTATTGCAAGAGACCCAGTACTTC. Its protein is CSVKQVLQETQYF. The full variable domain, with the rest looked up from reference TRBV29-1 and TRBJ2-5, is SAVISQKPSRDICQRGTSLTIQCQVDSQVTMMFWYRQQPGQSLTLIATANQGSEATYESGFVIDKFPISRPNLTFSTLTVSNMSPEDSSIYLCSVKQVLQETQYFGPGTRLLVL.

V gene TRBV7-2 combines with J gene TRBJ1-1, with a possible D match to TRBD1 (5 bases). CDR1 SGHTA and CDR2 FQGNSA come from the germline V gene. The length of the CDR3 is 15 residues. V gave up 3 bases and J gave up 4 bases, with 15 bases separating them. The CDR3 nucleotides read TGTGCCAGCAGCTTCGAGACAGTACTGGGCACTGAAGCTTTCTTT. Translating it yields CASSFETVLGTEAFF.

Of note for this clone: Germline and junction disagree at one end, which may indicate a read error. Other DNA sequences of this sample code for an identical CDR3. In DNA, the CDR3 is TGTGCCAGTAGCCAAGTAGATAACACTGAAGCTTTCTTT. Translation: CASSQVDNTEAFF. The chain joins TRBV14 to TRBJ1-1; D is ambiguous. The CDR3 has 13 residues. In germline, CDR1 is SGHDN, CDR2 FVKESK.

This chain joins TRBV4-3 and TRBJ1-4, with D possibly matching TRBD1 (6 bases). The V and J ends lost 0 bases and 8 bases respectively, with 16 bases between them. Germline V gene sequence: CDR1 LGHNA, CDR2 YSLEER. There are 16 residues in the CDR3. CDR3 loop: CASSQEQYRVEEKLFF. As DNA, the CDR3 is TGCGCCAGCAGCCAAGAGCAATACAGGGTGGAGGAAAAACTGTTTTTT.

The J gene is TRBJ1-4, the V gene TRBV2, with D tentatively TRBD1 (5 bases). The CDR3 runs 15 residues. Trimming removed 6 bases at V and 7 bases at J, with 18 bases between. The germline gives CDR1 SNHLY, CDR2 FYNNEI. The CDR3 coding sequence is TGTGCCAGCAGGGACCGTGCAGGGCCGGGTGAAAAACTGTTTTTT. Translation: CASRDRAGPGEKLFF.

This clone was recorded only once. This chain connects TRBV7-9 to TRBJ2-2; 10 positions match TRBD1. The germline V gene has CDR1 SEHNR and CDR2 FQNEAQ (reference sequence). This CDR3 is built from 16 residues. Trimming at V came to 5 bases and at J to 6 bases, leaving 9 bases not matched to a gene. CDR3 coding DNA: TGTGCCAGCAGCCTCAGACAGGGGGCGAGGGCCGGGGAGCTGTTTTTT. It specifies CASSLRQGARAGELFF. The full variable domain, rest sourced from reference TRBV7-9 and TRBJ2-2, is DTGVSQNPRHKITKRGQNVTFRCDPISEHNRLYWYRQTLGQGPEFLTYFQNEAQLEKSRLLSDRFSAERPKGSFSTLEIQRTEQGDSAMYLCASSLRQGARAGELFFGEGSRLTVL.

The chain carries TRBV7-6 and TRBJ2-1, with 9 bases that match TRBD1. CDR3 size: 20 residues. CDR1 and CDR2 from the germline V gene are SGHVS and FNYEAQ. The trim removed 5 bases at V and 2 bases at J, leaving 19 bases unmatched. The CDR3 is CASSHAPGTGLTMAYNEQFF. The CDR3 DNA reads TGTGCCAGCAGCCACGCACCGGGGACAGGGCTTACAATGGCCTACAATGAGCAGTTCTTC.

This chain connects TRBV9 to TRBJ1-2; a weak D match, TRBD1 (6 bases). V lost 3 bases, J lost 4 bases, and 10 bases lay in between. The CDR3 loop spans 13 amino acids. Germline-derived CDR1 and CDR2 are SGDLS and YYNGEE. In nucleotides, the CDR3 is TGTGCCAGCAGCGGGGGGCCAGCCTATGGCTACACCTTC. It encodes CASSGGPAYGYTF.